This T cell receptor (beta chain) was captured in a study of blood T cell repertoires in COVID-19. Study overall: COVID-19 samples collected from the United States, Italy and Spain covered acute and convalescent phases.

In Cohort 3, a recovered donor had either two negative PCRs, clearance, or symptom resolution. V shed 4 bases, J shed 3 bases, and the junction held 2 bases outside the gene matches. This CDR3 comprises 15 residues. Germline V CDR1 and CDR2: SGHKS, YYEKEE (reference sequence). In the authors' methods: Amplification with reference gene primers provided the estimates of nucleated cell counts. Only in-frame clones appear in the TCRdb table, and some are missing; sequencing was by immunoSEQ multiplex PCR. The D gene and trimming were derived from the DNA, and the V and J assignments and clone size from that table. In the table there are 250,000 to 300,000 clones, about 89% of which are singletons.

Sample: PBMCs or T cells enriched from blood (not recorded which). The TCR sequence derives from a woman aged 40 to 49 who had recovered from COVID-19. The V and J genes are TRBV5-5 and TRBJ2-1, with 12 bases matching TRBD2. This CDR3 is CASSGGLAGYNEQFF. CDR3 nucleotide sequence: TGTGCCAGCAGCGGGGGACTAGCGGGCTACAATGAGCAGTTCTTC.